The present T cell receptor beta chain was sequenced within a study of T cell changes during pregnancy in multiple sclerosis. The repertoire was sequenced with immunoSEQ multiplex PCR; TCRdb's copy has only in-frame clones and lacks some. Counted here are some 55,000 clones, about nine tenths occurring once; the ten biggest clones make up 0.95% to 1.5%. Trimming removed 2 bases at V and 0 bases at J, with 4 bases between. The CDR3 runs to 13 residues. In germline, CDR1 is SGHDN, CDR2 FVKESK. This sequence originates from a female donor in good health, enrolled as a control in a pregnancy study. The V and J genes are TRBV14 and TRBJ1-1; the D is unclear. This sample comprised peripheral blood, obtained after pregnancy. The CDR3 bases are TGTGCCAGCAGCCAATTCGTGAACACTGAAGCTTTCTTT. Protein: CASSQFVNTEAFF.